Listed below are T cell receptor beta chains from one sample, sequenced in a study of CD8+CD57+ T cells in acquired aplastic anemia. Each CDR3 protein gets one entry after TCRdb re-called the reads with MiXCR. The sample holds under 350,000 distinct CDR3 sequences, 55% to 60% seen once. Input material: sorted CD4+, CD8+, or CD8+CD57+ T cells (not recorded which) from PBMCs. Receptors originate from a human donor with severe aplastic anemia or a healthy control (not recorded which). CDR3s include the opening cysteine and the closing phenylalanine or tryptophan. Fields, in order: V gene, J gene, CDR3 length, CDR3 protein.

>TRBV12-3/TRBV12-4|TRBJ1-1|13
CASSLALATEAFF
>TRBV7-9|TRBJ1-1|10
CASSLNEAFF
>TRBV10-1|TRBJ2-3|15
CASSYVGLADDTQYF
>TRBV2|TRBJ2-7|14
CASSEQGAVYEQYF
>TRBV12-3/TRBV12-4|TRBJ1-6|15
CASNKASTAKSPLHF
>TRBV9|TRBJ1-2|14
CASTPLEGNYGYTF
>TRBV7-9|TRBJ1-2|12
CASSFAGEGYTF
>TRBV20-1|TRBJ2-5|10
CSVPQETQYF
>TRBV29-1|TRBJ1-6|13
CSVRTGDNSPLHF
>TRBV20-1|TRBJ2-5|17
CSASPSLSAGGEETQYF
>TRBV25-1|TRBJ1-5|15
CASSWTVDSNQPQHF
>TRBV12-3/TRBV12-4|TRBJ1-5|13
CASSFEHNQPQHF
>TRBV5-1|TRBJ2-1|15
CASDTNPGGGGEQFF
>TRBV7-9|TRBJ2-7|12
CASSSDIYEQYF
>TRBV20-1|TRBJ2-5|13
CSALQGAQETQYF
>TRBV5-1|TRBJ2-7|14
CASSLRAGEGEQYF
>TRBV19|TRBJ2-7|15
CASSIMGQTSYEQYF
>TRBV20-1|TRBJ2-7|12
CSATTATYEQYF
>TRBV20-1|TRBJ2-7|15
CSASSPQRDSYEQYF
>TRBV24-1|TRBJ2-7|16
CATSDSTGEGIYEQYF
>TRBV9|TRBJ2-1|15
CASSVDGPSYNEQFF
>TRBV10-1|TRBJ2-4|17
CASIQASVFLAKNIQYF
>TRBV15|TRBJ1-3|14
CATSRPGEGNTIYF
>TRBV5-1|TRBJ2-3|16
CASSLGAGALTDTQYF
>TRBV14|TRBJ2-7|12
CASSRGYYEQYF
>TRBV29-1|TRBJ2-5|12
CSVVGDLETQYF
>TRBV20-1|TRBJ2-7|14
CSATGTGSSYEQYF
>TRBV25-1|TRBJ1-2|11
CASSETAGYTF
>TRBV7-9|TRBJ2-7|13
CASSYGQAYEQYF
>TRBV20-1|TRBJ2-5|13
CSARYSGSETQYF
>TRBV6-4|TRBJ1-1|14
CASRAGTGGTEAFF
>TRBV20-1|TRBJ2-2|17
CSARALTSGLNTGELFF
>TRBV5-1|TRBJ1-1|13
CASSLAPDSEAFF
>TRBV27|TRBJ1-6|13
CASSWTGNSPLHF
>TRBV2|TRBJ2-6|14
CASSDRTGANVLTF
>TRBV13|TRBJ1-3|15
CASSLRVGLENTIYF
>TRBV29-1|TRBJ1-2|15
CSVDVSTDLNYGYTF
>TRBV3-1|TRBJ1-2|10
CASSPDGYTF
>TRBV25-1|TRBJ2-3|17
CASSEWASGGTTDTQYF
>TRBV5-1|TRBJ2-7|15
CASSRGNRGPYEQYF
>TRBV7-9|TRBJ1-3|17
CASSFEVGASSGNTIYF
>TRBV9|TRBJ2-1|16
CTSSVDRESSYNEQFF
>TRBV7-2|TRBJ2-7|14
CASSPRGVSYEQYF
>TRBV3-1|TRBJ1-2|14
CASSLPDSNYGYTF
>TRBV7-8|TRBJ1-2|16
CASSQEQADLDYGYTF
>TRBV10-3|TRBJ1-1|13
CAISERLNTEAFF
>TRBV4-3|TRBJ2-2|13
CASSQVGIRELFF
>TRBV15|TRBJ2-7|15
CATSRGGTEKYEQYF
>TRBV12-3/TRBV12-4|TRBJ1-4|14
CASSLGQGVEKLFF
>TRBV20-1|TRBJ2-1|14
CSARTGVFGYEQFF
>TRBV6-2/TRBV6-3|TRBJ1-6|14
CASIRQGGNSPLHF
>TRBV5-1|TRBJ2-7|13
CASSLQSFYEQYF
>TRBV5-4|TRBJ1-6|15
CASSDRKGHGSPLHF
>TRBV7-2|TRBJ2-3|15
CASRIDRDRPDTQYF
>TRBV7-3|TRBJ2-2|16
CASRLAGGQATGELFF
>TRBV10-3|TRBJ1-6|13
CAISYDNNSPLHF
>TRBV13|TRBJ1-5|15
CASSLGTGDNQPQHF
>TRBV7-2|TRBJ2-3|14
CASSETGGPNTQYF
>TRBV12-3/TRBV12-4|TRBJ2-7|14
CASSTSQGMHEQYF
>TRBV10-3|TRBJ2-2|14
CAISESAGLGELFF